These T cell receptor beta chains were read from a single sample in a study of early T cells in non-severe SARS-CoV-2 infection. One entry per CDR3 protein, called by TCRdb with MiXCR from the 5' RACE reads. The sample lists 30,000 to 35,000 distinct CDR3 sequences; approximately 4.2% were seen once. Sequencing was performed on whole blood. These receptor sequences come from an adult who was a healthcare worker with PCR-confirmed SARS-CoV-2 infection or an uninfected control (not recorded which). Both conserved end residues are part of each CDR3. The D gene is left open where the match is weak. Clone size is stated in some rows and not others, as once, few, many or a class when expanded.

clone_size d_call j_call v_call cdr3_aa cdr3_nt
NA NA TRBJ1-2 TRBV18 CASSSGGAYGYTF TGTGCCAGCTCATCGGGGGGGGCCTATGGCTACACCTTC
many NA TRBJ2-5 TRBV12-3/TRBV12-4 CASSQNVGQETQYF TGTGCCAGCAGCCAGAATGTCGGACAAGAGACCCAGTACTTC
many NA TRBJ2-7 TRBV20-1 CSSYERVPPYEQYF TGCAGTTCATACGAGCGGGTCCCACCCTACGAGCAGTACTTC
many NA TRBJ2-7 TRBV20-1 CSARDLTGVVRYEQYF TGCAGTGCTAGAGATCTTACAGGCGTTGTTCGGTACGAGCAGTACTTC
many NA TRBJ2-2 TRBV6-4 CASSDSETGELFF TGTGCCAGCAGTGACTCGGAGACCGGGGAGCTGTTTTTT
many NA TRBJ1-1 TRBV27 CASSPTGRMNTEAFF TGTGCCAGCAGTCCCACGGGACGCATGAACACTGAAGCTTTCTTT
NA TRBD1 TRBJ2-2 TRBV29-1 CSVLDRGRHTGELFF TGCAGCGTGCTAGACAGGGGCCGACACACCGGGGAGCTGTTTTTT
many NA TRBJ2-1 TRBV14 CASSQTGFSNEQFF TGTGCCAGCAGCCAAACCGGTTTTTCCAATGAGCAGTTCTTC
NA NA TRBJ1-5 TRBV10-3 CAISESYNQPQHF TGTGCCATCAGTGAGTCGTACAATCAGCCCCAGCATTTT
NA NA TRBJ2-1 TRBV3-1 CASSQDTGAGVYNEQFF TGTGCCAGCAGCCAAGATACAGGGGCGGGGGTCTACAATGAGCAGTTCTTC
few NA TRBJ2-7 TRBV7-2 CASSPRGRGRAEQYF TGTGCCAGCAGCCCGAGAGGGAGGGGGAGGGCCGAGCAGTACTTC
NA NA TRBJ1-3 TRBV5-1 CASSPDIHSGNTIYF TGCGCCAGCAGCCCGGACATCCACTCTGGAAACACCATATATTTT
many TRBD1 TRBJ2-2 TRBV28 CASRGQGIGELFF TGTGCCAGCAGGGGACAGGGTATCGGGGAGCTGTTTTTT
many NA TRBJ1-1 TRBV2 CASLRGGADTEAFF TGTGCCAGCCTCCGGGGGGGGGCGGACACTGAAGCTTTCTTT
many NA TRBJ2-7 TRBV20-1 CSARVTPDEQYF TGCAGTGCTAGAGTTACCCCCGACGAGCAGTACTTC
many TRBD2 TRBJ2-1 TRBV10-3 CATTPGLAGVHEQFF TGTGCCACTACTCCGGGACTAGCGGGAGTCCATGAGCAGTTCTTC
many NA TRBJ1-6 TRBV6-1 CASSANPGPSNSPLHF TGTGCCAGCAGTGCCAACCCGGGACCGAGTAATTCACCCCTCCACTTT
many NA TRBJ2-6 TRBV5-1 CASSQEVVSGANVLTF TGCGCCAGCAGCCAAGAGGTTGTCTCTGGGGCCAACGTCCTGACTTTC
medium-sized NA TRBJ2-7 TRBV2 CASMGGRLSYEQYF TGTGCCAGCATGGGTGGCAGGCTATCCTACGAGCAGTACTTC
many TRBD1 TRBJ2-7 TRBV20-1 CSARSPDRGPGQYF TGCAGTGCACGAAGCCCGGACAGGGGGCCGGGGCAGTACTTC
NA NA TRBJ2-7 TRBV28 CASSSTRPPYEQYF TGTGCCAGCAGCTCCACCCGCCCTCCCTACGAGCAGTACTTC
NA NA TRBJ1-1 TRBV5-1 CASSSGAGSWNTEAFF TGCGCCAGCAGCTCGGGGGCAGGATCATGGAACACTGAAGCTTTCTTT
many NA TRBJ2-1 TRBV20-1 CSAKYNEQFF TGCAGTGCCAAGTACAATGAGCAGTTCTTC
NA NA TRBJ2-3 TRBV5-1 CASSRGLSTDTQYF TGCGCCAGCAGTAGAGGTCTCTCCACAGATACGCAGTATTTT
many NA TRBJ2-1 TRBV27 CASSFHPPQSRGRHNEQFF TGTGCCAGCAGTTTTCACCCCCCCCAATCGCGAGGGCGCCACAATGAGCAGTTCTTC
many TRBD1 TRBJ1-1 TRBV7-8 CASSLEAQGGNEAFF TGTGCCAGCAGCTTAGAGGCACAGGGGGGTAATGAAGCTTTCTTT
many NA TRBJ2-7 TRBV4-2 CASSQEAGSTYEQYF TGTGCCAGCAGCCAAGAAGCGGGTAGCACCTACGAGCAGTACTTC
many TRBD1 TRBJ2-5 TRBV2 CASRLDRAETQYF TGTGCCAGCAGGCTGGACAGGGCAGAGACCCAGTACTTC
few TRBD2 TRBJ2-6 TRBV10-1 CASSESAGAGANVLTF TGCGCCAGCAGTGAGTCGGCGGGGGCTGGGGCCAACGTCCTGACTTTC
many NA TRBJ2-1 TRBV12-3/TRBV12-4 CASSYSGVGQFF TGTGCCAGCAGTTACTCAGGGGTAGGGCAGTTCTTC
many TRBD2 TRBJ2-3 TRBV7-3 CASSSGLAADTQYF TGTGCCAGCAGCTCTGGACTAGCGGCAGATACGCAGTATTTT
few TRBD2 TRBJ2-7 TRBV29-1 CSVVSAGVREQYF TGCAGCGTTGTCTCAGCGGGAGTACGCGAGCAGTACTTC
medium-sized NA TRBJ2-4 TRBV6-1 CASSEESGLKGSKNIQYF TGTGCCAGCAGTGAAGAGTCGGGGCTGAAGGGATCCAAAAACATTCAGTACTTC
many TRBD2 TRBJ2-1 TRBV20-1 CSAKTASGYNEQFF TGCAGTGCAAAGACCGCTAGCGGTTACAATGAGCAGTTCTTC
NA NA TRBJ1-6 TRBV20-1 CSARFNSLSSYNSPLHF TGCAGTGCTAGATTCAATAGCTTAAGCTCCTATAATTCACCCCTCCACTTT
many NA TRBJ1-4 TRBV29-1 CSVGEPTVRGEKLFF TGCAGCGTTGGAGAACCGACAGTCCGTGGTGAAAAACTGTTTTTT
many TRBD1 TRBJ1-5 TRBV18 CASSPPGGKQPQHF TGTGCCAGCTCACCTCCAGGGGGCAAGCAGCCCCAGCATTTT
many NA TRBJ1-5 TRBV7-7 CASSLANTNQPQHF TGTGCTAGCAGCTTAGCGAACACCAATCAGCCCCAGCATTTT
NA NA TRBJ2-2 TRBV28 CASSLAGENTGELFF TGTGCCAGCAGTTTGGCAGGGGAGAACACCGGGGAGCTGTTTTTT
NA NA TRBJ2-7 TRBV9 CASSALGGQASYEQYF TGTGCCAGCAGCGCCCTCGGAGGGCAGGCTTCCTACGAGCAGTACTTC
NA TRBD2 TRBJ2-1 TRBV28 CASTIPLALPYNEQFF TGTGCCAGCACCATCCCACTAGCGCTCCCCTACAATGAGCAGTTCTTC
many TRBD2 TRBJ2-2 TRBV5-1 CASSSIPGLSGTGELFF TGCGCCAGCAGCTCAATACCGGGACTATCGGGCACCGGGGAGCTGTTTTTT
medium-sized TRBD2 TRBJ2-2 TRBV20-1 CSARKKGKREGLTGELFF TGCAGTGCTAGAAAAAAGGGGAAGCGGGAGGGACTCACCGGGGAGCTGTTTTTT
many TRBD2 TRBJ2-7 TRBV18 CASSLKAGMNEQYF TGTGCCAGCTCACTAAAAGCGGGAATGAACGAGCAGTACTTC
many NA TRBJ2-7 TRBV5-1 CASRVGESTYEQYF TGCGCCAGCCGCGTCGGGGAGTCGACCTACGAGCAGTACTTC
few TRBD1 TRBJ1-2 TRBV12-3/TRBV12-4 CASRLGGQGFGYTF TGTGCCAGCAGGCTCGGGGGACAGGGATTTGGCTACACCTTC
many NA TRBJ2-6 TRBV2 CASSVRGTGANVLTF TGTGCCAGCAGTGTCAGGGGTACTGGGGCCAACGTCCTGACTTTC
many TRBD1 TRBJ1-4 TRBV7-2 CASSQRGQVEKLFF TGTGCCAGCAGCCAACGTGGACAGGTTGAAAAACTGTTTTTT
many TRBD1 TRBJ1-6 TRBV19 CASSTGQGNSPLHF TGTGCCAGTAGTACGGGACAGGGGAATTCACCCCTCCACTTT
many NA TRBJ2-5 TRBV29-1 CSVAPLGGSQETQYF TGCAGCGTTGCCCCCTTAGGGGGGTCCCAAGAGACCCAGTACTTC
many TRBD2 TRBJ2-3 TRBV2 CASKAGVADTQYF TGTGCCAGCAAGGCGGGAGTGGCAGATACGCAGTATTTT
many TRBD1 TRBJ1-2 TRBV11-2 CASSLVGQPSRAGVGYTF TGTGCCAGCAGCTTAGTGGGACAGCCTTCTCGCGCCGGAGTAGGCTACACCTTC
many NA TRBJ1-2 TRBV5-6 CASSLSSYGYTF TGTGCCAGCAGCTTAAGTTCCTATGGCTACACCTTC
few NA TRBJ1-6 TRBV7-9 CASSLQGNNSPLHF TGTGCCAGCAGCTTACAGGGCAACAATTCACCCCTCCACTTT
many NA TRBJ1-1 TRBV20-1 CSGKPPRGTEAFF TGCAGTGGCAAGCCCCCGAGGGGCACTGAAGCTTTCTTT
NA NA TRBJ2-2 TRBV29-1 CSVDGDTGELFF TGCAGCGTTGATGGAGACACCGGGGAGCTGTTTTTT
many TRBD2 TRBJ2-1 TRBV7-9 CASSPSGSLWYEQFF TGTGCCAGCAGCCCAAGCGGGAGCCTTTGGTATGAGCAGTTCTTC
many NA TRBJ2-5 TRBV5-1 CASSLAPGIADQETQYF TGCGCCAGCAGCTTGGCCCCCGGAATAGCGGACCAAGAGACCCAGTACTTC
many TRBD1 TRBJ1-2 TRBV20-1 CSAPRQGNYGYTF TGCAGTGCTCCAAGACAGGGGAACTATGGCTACACCTTC
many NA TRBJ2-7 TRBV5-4 CASSLDVTLRFDEQYF TGTGCCAGCAGCTTGGATGTAACACTTCGATTTGACGAGCAGTACTTC